A single sample gave rise to the 3 T cell receptor beta chains below, sequenced in a study of blood T cell repertoires in COVID-19. Profiling relied on immunoSEQ multiplex PCR, and the TCRdb table lists in-frame clones only, not all of them. In the table there are some 240,000 clones, approximately 90% of which are singletons. Sequencing was carried out using peripheral blood. These receptor sequences come from a man aged 60 to 69 who had recovered from COVID-19.

The V gene is TRBV5-6, the J gene TRBJ2-7; TRBD2 might be the D (6 bases). The CDR3 totals 15 residues. V gave up 4 bases and J gave up 1 base, with 15 bases separating them. From germline, CDR1 is SGHDT and CDR2 YYEEEE. The CDR3 loop reads CASSQGLLGSYEQYF. CDR3 in DNA: TGTGCCAGCAGCCAGGGACTCCTAGGATCCTACGAGCAGTACTTC. Full variable domain (missing parts from reference TRBV5-6 and TRBJ2-7): DAGVTQSPTHLIKTRGQQVTLRCSPKSGHDTVSWYQQALGQGPQFIFQYYEEEERQRGNFPDRFSGHQFPNYSSELNVNALLLGDSALYLCASSQGLLGSYEQYFGPGTRLTVT.

CDR3: CASSLVGGGDEKLFF. In DNA, the CDR3 is TGTGCCAGCAGCTTAGTAGGGGGCGGGGATGAAAAACTGTTTTTT. This chain joins TRBV7-8 and TRBJ1-4, with 7 nucleotides matching TRBD1. The ends lost 1 base at V and 6 bases at J; junction bases unmatched: 5. The CDR3 totals 15 residues. Per the germline V gene, CDR1 is SGHVS and CDR2 is FQNEAQ. Full variable domain (rest looked up from reference TRBV7-8 and TRBJ1-4): GAGVSQSPRYKVAKRGQDVALRCDPISGHVSLFWYQQALGQGPEFLTYFQNEAQLDKSGLPSDRFFAERPEGSVSTLKIQRTQQEDSAVYLCASSLVGGGDEKLFFGSGTQLSVL.

V and J are TRBV12-5 and TRBJ1-3, with 7 bases matching TRBD1. V was pared by 4 bases and J by 0 bases, with 6 bases of the junction left unmatched. This CDR3 comprises 16 residues. Germline CDR1 is LGHNT and CDR2 is FRNRAP. CDR3 residues: CASGSDREDSGNTIYF. CDR3 DNA sequence: TGTGCTAGTGGTTCAGACAGGGAAGACTCTGGAAACACCATATATTTT.